This TCR beta chain was retrieved from a study of blood T cell repertoires in COVID-19. The CDR3 spans 15 residues. Between the trimmed V and J ends, which lost 2 bases and 0 bases, there was a span of 10 bases. Germline values: CDR1 SGHTS, CDR2 YDEGEE. Original handling: The assay estimated nucleated cells by amplifying reference gene primers. Libraries were prepared by immunoSEQ multiplex PCR; TCRdb keeps only in-frame clonotypes and omits some of them. The DNA gave D and trimming, while V, J and clone size come from that table. The profile covers some 250,000 clones, with 75% to 90% appearing a single time and approximately 9% taken by the ten largest.

The clonotype originates from a man aged 40-49 years who had recovered from COVID-19. Specimen: PBMCs or T cells enriched from blood (not recorded which). The chain employs TRBV5-8 and TRBJ2-3; no reliable D call. The CDR3 DNA follows: TGTGCCAGCAGCTTCAGCCAGGTCAGCACAGATACGCAGTATTTT. Translating it yields CASSFSQVSTDTQYF. Based on the CDR3 plus reference TRBV5-8 and TRBJ2-3, the full variable domain is EAGVTQSPTHLIKTRGQQATLRCSPISGHTSVYWYQQALGLGLQFLLWYDEGEERNRGNFPPRFSGRQFPNYSSELNVNALELEDSALYLCASSFSQVSTDTQYFGPGTRLTVL.